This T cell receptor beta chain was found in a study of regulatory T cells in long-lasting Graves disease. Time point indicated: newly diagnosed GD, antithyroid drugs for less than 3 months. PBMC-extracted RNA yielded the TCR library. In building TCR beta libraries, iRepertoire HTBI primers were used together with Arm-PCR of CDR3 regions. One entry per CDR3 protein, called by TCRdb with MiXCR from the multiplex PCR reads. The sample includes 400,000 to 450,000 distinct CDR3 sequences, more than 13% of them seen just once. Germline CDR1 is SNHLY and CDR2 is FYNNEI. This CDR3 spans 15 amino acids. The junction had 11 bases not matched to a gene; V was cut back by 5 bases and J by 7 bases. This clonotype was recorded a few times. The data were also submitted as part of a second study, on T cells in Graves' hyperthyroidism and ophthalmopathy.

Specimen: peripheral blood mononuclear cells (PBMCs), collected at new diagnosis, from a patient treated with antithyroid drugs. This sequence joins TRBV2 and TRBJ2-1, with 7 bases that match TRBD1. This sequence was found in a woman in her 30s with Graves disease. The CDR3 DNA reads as TGTGCCAGCAGTAAGGGGGCTTCTACGCGGAATGAGCAGTTCTTC. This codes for CASSKGASTRNEQFF. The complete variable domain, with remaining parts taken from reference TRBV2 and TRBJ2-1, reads EPEVTQTPSHQVTQMGQEVILRCVPISNHLYFYWYRQILGQKVEFLVSFYNNEISEKSEIFDDQFSVERPDGSNFTLKIRSTKLEDSAMYFCASSKGASTRNEQFFGPGTRLTVL.